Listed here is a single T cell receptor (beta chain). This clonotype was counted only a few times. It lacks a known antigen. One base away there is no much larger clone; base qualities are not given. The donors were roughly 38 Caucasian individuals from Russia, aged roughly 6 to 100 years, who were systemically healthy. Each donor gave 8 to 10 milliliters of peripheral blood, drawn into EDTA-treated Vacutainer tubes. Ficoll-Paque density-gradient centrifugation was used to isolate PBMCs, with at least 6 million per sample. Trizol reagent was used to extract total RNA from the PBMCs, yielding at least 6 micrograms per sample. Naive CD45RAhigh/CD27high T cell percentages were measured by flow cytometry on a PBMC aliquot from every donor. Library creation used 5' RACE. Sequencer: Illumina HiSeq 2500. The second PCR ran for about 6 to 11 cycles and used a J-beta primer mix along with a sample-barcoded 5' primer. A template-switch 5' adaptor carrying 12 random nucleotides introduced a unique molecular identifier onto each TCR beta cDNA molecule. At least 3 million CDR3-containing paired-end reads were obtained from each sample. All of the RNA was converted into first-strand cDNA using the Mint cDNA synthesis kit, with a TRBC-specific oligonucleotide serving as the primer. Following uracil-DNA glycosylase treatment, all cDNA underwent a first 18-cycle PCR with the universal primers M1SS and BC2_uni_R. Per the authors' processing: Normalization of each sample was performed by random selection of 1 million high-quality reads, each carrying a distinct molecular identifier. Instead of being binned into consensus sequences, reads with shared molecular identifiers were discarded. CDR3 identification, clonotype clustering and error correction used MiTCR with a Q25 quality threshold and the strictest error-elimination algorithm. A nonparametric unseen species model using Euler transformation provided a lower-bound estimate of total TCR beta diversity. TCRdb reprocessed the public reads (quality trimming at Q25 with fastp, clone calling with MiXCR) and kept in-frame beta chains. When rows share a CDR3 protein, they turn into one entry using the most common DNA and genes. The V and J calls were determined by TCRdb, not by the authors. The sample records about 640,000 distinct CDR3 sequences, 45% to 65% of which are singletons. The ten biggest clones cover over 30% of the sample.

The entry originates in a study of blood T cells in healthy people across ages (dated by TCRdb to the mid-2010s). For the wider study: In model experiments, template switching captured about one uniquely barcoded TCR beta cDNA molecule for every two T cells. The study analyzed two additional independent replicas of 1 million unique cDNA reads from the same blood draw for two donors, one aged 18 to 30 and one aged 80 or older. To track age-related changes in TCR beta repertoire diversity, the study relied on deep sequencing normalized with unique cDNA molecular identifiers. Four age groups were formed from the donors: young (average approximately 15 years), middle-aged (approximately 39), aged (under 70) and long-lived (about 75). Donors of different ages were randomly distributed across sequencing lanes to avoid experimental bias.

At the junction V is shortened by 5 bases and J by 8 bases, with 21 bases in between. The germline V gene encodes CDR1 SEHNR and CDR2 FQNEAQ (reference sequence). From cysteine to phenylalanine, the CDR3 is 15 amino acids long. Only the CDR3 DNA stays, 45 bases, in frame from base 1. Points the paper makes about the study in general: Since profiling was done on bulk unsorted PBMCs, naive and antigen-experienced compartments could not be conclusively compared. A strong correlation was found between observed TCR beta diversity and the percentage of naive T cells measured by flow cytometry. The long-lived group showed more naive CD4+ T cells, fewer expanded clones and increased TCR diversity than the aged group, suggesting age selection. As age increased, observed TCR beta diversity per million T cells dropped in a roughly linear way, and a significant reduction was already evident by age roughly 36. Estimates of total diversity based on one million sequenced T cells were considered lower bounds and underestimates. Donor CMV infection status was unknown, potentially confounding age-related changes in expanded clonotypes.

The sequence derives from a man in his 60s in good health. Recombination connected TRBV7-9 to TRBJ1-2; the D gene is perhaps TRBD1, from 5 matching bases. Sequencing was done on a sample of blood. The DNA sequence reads TGTGCCAGCAGCCCTGGGACCGTCGGAATCTACGGCTACACCTTC. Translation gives CASSPGTVGIYGYTF.